The 3 T cell receptor beta chains presented below share a single source sample, sequenced in a study of sequential checkpoint blockade in melanoma. TCRdb's copy holds only in-frame clones and misses some; the assay was immunoSEQ multiplex PCR. The table has under 8,500 clones, approximately 78% seen once. Treatment of the sample: randomized to nivolumab then ipilimumab (arm A) or the reverse (arm B). The specimen was CD8+ T cells sorted from blood (inferred from file names), collected from a patient given nivolumab and ipilimumab in sequence. These receptors all stem from a human donor with melanoma.

In its sample, this clone was seen once. The rearrangement joins TRBV30 to TRBJ2-7, with TRBD2 as a possible D gene (5 bases). V was trimmed by 0 bases and J by 2 bases, leaving 8 bases between them. The CDR3 covers 13 residues. From germline, CDR1 is GTSNPN and CDR2 SVGIG (reference sequence). The CDR3 bases are TGTGCCTGGAGTGTCTCCGGGACCTACGAGCAGTACTTC. The encoded protein is CAWSVSGTYEQYF.

V usage is TRBV4-2 and J usage is TRBJ2-5; D unresolved. Germline V gene sequence: CDR1 LGHNA, CDR2 YNFKEQ. The CDR3 length is 17 residues. V was pared by 4 bases and J by 5 bases, with 23 bases between. The CDR3: CASSPLGSSPVLETQYF. The CDR3 DNA sequence: TGTGCCAGCAGCCCCCTAGGTTCGTCGCCAGTACTTGAGACCCAGTACTTC.

The CDR3 nucleotides are TGTGCCAGTAGTGCCGACAGCCTCTCCTACAATGAGCAGTTCTTC. Its protein product is CASSADSLSYNEQFF. The chain joins TRBV19 to TRBJ2-1; TRBD1 might be the D (5 bases). Trimming pared 5 bases from V and 0 bases from J, leaving 11 bases between. CDR1 LNHDA and CDR2 SQIVND come from the germline V gene (reference sequence). This CDR3 has 15 residues. Together with reference TRBV19 and TRBJ2-1, the CDR3 gives the full variable domain: DGGITQSPKYLFRKEGQNVTLSCEQNLNHDAMYWYRQDPGQGLRLIYYSQIVNDFQKGDIAEGYSVSREKKESFPLTVTSAQKNPTAFYLCASSADSLSYNEQFFGPGTRLTVL.